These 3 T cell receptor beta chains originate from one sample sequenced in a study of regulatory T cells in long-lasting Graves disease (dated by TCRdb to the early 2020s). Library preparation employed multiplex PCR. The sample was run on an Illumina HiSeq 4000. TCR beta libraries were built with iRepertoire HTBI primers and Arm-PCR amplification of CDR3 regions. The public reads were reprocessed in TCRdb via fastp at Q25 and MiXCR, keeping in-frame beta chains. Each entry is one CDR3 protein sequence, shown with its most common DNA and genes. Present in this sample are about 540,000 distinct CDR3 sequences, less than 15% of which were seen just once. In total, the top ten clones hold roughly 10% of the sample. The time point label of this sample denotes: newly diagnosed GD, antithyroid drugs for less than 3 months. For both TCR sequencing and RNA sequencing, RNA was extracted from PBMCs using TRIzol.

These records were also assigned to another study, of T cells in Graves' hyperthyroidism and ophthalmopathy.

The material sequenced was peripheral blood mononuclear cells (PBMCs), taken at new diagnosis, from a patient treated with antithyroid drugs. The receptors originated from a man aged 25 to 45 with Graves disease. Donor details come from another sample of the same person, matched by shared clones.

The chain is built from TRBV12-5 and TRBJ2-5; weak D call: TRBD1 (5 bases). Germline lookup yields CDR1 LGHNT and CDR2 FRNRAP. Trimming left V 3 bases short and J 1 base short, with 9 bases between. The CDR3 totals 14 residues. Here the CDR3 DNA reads TGTGCTAGTGGTTTCAGGGTAGGCCAAGAGACCCAGTACTTC. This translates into CASGFRVGQETQYF.

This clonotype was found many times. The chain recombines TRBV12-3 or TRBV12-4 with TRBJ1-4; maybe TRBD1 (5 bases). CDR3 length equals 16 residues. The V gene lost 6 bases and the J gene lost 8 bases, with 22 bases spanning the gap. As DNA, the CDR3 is TGTGCCAGCAGACGCTTTACACCGGCGAGGGACGAAAAACTGTTTTTT. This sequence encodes CASRRFTPARDEKLFF.

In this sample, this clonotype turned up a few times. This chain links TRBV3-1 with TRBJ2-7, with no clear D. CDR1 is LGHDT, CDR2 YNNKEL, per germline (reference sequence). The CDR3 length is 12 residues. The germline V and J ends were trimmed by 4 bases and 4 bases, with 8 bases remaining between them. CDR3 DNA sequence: TGTGCCAGCAGCCTAAAAGAGTACGAGCAGTACTTC. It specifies CASSLKEYEQYF.